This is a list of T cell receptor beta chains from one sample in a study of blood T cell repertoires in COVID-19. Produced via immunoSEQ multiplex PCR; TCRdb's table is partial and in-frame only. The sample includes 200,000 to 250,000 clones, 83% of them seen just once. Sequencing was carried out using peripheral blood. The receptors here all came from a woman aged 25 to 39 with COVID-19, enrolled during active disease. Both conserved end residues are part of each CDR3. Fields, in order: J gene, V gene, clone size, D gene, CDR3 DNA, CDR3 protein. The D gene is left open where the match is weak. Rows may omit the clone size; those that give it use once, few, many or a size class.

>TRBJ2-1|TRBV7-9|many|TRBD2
TGTGCCAGCAGCTCTCGACTAGCCCCCTACAATGAGCAGTTCTTC
CASSSRLAPYNEQFF
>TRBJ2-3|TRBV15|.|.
TGTGCCACCAGCAGAGAGGGTGGGGCCCGGAACACAGATACGCAGTATTTT
CATSREGGARNTDTQYF
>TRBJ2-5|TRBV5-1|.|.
TGCGCCAGCAGCTTGGAGGTAGCCCCCGCGGAGACCCAGTACTTC
CASSLEVAPAETQYF
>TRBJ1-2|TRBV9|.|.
TGTGCCAGCAGCGGACACTCGGGACATGATGGCTACACCTTC
CASSGHSGHDGYTF
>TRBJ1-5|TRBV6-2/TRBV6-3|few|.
TGTGCCAGCAGCCGCCCTGTGGGACTCAATCAGCCCCAGCATTTT
CASSRPVGLNQPQHF
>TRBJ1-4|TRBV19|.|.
TGTGCCAGTAGCCCCTACGTCGCGGTTGAAAAACTGTTTTTT
CASSPYVAVEKLFF
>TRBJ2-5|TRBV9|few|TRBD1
TGTGCCAGCAGCGAAAGACAGGGGTCGGAGACCCAGTACTTC
CASSERQGSETQYF
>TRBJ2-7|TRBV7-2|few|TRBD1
TGTGCCAGCAGCTTAGTGGGGACAGGGAGGACCCACGAGCAGTACTTC
CASSLVGTGRTHEQYF
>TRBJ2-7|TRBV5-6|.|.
TGTGCCAGCAGCTTGGGTGGGGCCACCTACGAGCAGTACTTC
CASSLGGATYEQYF
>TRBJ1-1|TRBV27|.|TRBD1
TGTGCCAGCAGTTCGTTGGACAGGGCCACTGAAGCTTTCTTT
CASSSLDRATEAFF
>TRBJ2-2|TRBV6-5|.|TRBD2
TGTGCCAGCAGTTCCTCAGCGGGGGTGGACACCGGGGAGCTGTTTTTT
CASSSSAGVDTGELFF
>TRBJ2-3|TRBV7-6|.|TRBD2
TGTGCCAGCAGCGCAACTAGCGGGGGGTATACAGATACGCAGTATTTT
CASSATSGGYTDTQYF
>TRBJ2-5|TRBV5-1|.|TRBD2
TGCGCCAGCAGCTTGGCCCCGGGACTAGCGACCGAAGAGACCCAGTACTTC
CASSLAPGLATEETQYF
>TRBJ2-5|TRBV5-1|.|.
TGCGCCAGCAGCTTGGATCTAAAAGAGACCCAGTACTTC
CASSLDLKETQYF
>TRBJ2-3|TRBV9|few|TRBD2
TGTGCCAGCAGCGAGAGCGGGAGGGGGGCAGATACGCAGTATTTT
CASSESGRGADTQYF
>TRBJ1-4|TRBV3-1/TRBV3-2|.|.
TGTGCCAGCAGCCAAGACGGGGAAACAACTAATGAAAAACTGTTTTTT
CASSQDGETTNEKLFF
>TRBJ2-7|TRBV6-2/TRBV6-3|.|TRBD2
TGTGCCAGCAGCCCCCGGGCGGGAGAAGACAACGAGCAGTACTTC
CASSPRAGEDNEQYF
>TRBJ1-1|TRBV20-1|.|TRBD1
TGCAGTGCTAGTTCAGGGTTTTGGTCCGGGACAGGGACGAACACTGAAGCTTTCTTT
CSASSGFWSGTGTNTEAFF
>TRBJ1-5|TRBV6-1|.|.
TGTGCCAGCAGTGAAGCGCAGTATAGCAATCAGCCCCAGCATTTT
CASSEAQYSNQPQHF
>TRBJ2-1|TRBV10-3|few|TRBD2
TGTGCCATCAGTGAGTCAGGGACTAGCGGGGGGTCTAACTCCTACAATGAGCAGTTCTTC
CAISESGTSGGSNSYNEQFF
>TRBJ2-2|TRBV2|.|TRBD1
TGTGCCAGACGACAGGGTTTAGGGAACACCGGGGAGCTGTTTTTT
CARRQGLGNTGELFF
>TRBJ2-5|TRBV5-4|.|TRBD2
TGTGCCAGCAGAAACAGACTAGCGGGGGACAGAGAGACCCAGTACTTC
CASRNRLAGDRETQYF
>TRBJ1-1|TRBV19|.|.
TGTGCCAGTTTGTCCAGGGGTTACACTGAAGCTTTCTTT
CASLSRGYTEAFF
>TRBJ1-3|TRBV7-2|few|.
TGTGCCAGCAGCCCCGACGGGGGGAGCGGAAACACCATATATTTT
CASSPDGGSGNTIYF
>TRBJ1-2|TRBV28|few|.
TGTGCCAGCAGTTTAAGGGGCGTCTATGGCTACACCTTC
CASSLRGVYGYTF
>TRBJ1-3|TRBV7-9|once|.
TGTGCCAGCAGCTTCCGGGACAACTCTGGAAACACCATATATTTT
CASSFRDNSGNTIYF
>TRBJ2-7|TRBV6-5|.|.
TGTGCCAGCAGTTACGCTACTGTCTACGAGCAGTACTTC
CASSYATVYEQYF
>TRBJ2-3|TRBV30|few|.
TGTGCCTGGATGGGCGGGCGCACAGATACGCAGTATTTT
CAWMGGRTDTQYF
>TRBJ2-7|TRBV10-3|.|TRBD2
TGTGCCATCAGTGAGCGGGAGGGGAGCTCCTACGAGCAGTACTTC
CAISEREGSSYEQYF
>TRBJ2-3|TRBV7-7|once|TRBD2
TGTGCCAGCAGCTTAGGACTAGCGGGCGGGGATACGCAGTATTTT
CASSLGLAGGDTQYF
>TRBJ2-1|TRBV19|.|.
TGTGCCAGTAGTATAGATGGCCGAATGGTTGAGCAGTTCTTC
CASSIDGRMVEQFF
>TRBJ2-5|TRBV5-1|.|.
TGCGCCAGCAGCGCGAACCGGTTGGAGACCCAGTACTTC
CASSANRLETQYF
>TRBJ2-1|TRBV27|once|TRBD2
TGTGCCAGCAGTCTCGGGACTAGCGGGAGCGTAGGGAATGAGCAGTTCTTC
CASSLGTSGSVGNEQFF
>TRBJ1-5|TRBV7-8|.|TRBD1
TGTGCCAGCTCGCGAGGGACAGGCAATCAGCCCCAGCATTTT
CASSRGTGNQPQHF
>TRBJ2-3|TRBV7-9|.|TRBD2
TGTGCCAGCAGCTTAGGGCTAGCGGCTAGCACAGATACGCAGTATTTT
CASSLGLAASTDTQYF
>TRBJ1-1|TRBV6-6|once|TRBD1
TGTGCCAGCAGTAAAGACCAGGGGGCCGGAAGAACTGAAGCTTTCTTT
CASSKDQGAGRTEAFF
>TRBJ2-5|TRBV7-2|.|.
TGTGCCAGCAGCTTTCGGACTCTGGAAGAGACCCAGTACTTC
CASSFRTLEETQYF
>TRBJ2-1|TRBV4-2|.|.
TGTGCCAGCAGCCAAGGGTGGGGGCTACCCGCCTTCGGGGACTACAATGAGCAGTTCTTC
CASSQGWGLPAFGDYNEQFF
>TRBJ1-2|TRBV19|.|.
TGTGCCAGTAGTATAGACCCCCCTCCACGAGGGTATGGCTACACCTTC
CASSIDPPPRGYGYTF
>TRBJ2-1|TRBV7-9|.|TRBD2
TGTGCCAGCATCCCTTCAGGGACTAGCGGCCACAATGAGCAGTTCTTC
CASIPSGTSGHNEQFF
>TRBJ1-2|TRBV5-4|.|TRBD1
TGTGCCAGCAGCTTGGAGCTACAGGGGTCTGGCTACACCTTC
CASSLELQGSGYTF
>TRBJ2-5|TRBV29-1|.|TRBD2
TGCAGCGTTGATTCCCCGACTAGCGGAATTCAAGAGACCCAGTACTTC
CSVDSPTSGIQETQYF
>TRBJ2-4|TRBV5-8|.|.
TGTGCCAGCAGCTTAGGGGAACACATTCAGTACTTC
CASSLGEHIQYF
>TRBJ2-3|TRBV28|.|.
TGTGCCAGCAGCCCCGGCAGCGCGACAGATACGCAGTATTTT
CASSPGSATDTQYF
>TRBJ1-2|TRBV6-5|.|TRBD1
TGTGCCAGCAGTTACTCGGTGGGACAGGGTGGCTACACCTTC
CASSYSVGQGGYTF
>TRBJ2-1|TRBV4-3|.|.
TGCGCCAGCAGCCAAGCCCTAGGCTATGGGAATGAGCAGTTCTTC
CASSQALGYGNEQFF
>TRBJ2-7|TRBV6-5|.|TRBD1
TGTGCCAGCAGTTACTCGGGACAGGGGAACGAGCAGTACTTC
CASSYSGQGNEQYF
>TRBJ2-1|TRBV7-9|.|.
TGTGCCAGCAGCTTCAGGGCTCAAGAGCAGTTCTTC
CASSFRAQEQFF
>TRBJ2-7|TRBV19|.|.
TGTGCCAGTAGTATTCGGCGGGGCAGCTTCTACGAGCAGTACTTC
CASSIRRGSFYEQYF
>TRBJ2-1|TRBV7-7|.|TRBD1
TGTGCCAGCAGCTTTGTCACGGGACAGGGTCCCAATGAGCAGTTCTTC
CASSFVTGQGPNEQFF
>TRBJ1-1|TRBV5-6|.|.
TGTGCCAGCAGCGCATCCGACAGGAGGATGAACACTGAAGCTTTCTTT
CASSASDRRMNTEAFF